Here is one T cell receptor (beta chain) with its context. Authors' data handling: Reference gene primer amplification yielded estimated nucleated cell counts. Sequenced by immunoSEQ multiplex PCR; TCRdb stores in-frame clones only, minus some. V and J calls and clone size are copied from that table; D and trimming were computed from the DNA. The sample has 110,000 to 150,000 clones, about 81% seen once; the top ten hold less than 5%. The entry originates in a study of blood T cell repertoires in COVID-19. Whole-study context: Sites in the United States, Italy and Spain provided acute and convalescent COVID-19 samples.

This CDR3 is 15 amino acids long. V lost 5 bases, J lost 0 bases, and 13 bases lay in between. Germline lookup yields CDR1 MNHEY and CDR2 SVGAGI. This receptor was identified in a woman older than 75 with acute or convalescent COVID-19. This sequence joins TRBV6-5 and TRBJ1-1; D is unresolved. The specimen sequenced was peripheral blood. The CDR3 DNA sequence: TGTGCCAGCAGTCCAGGTGAGGGTCTGAACACTGAAGCTTTCTTT. It translates to CASSPGEGLNTEAFF.